This T cell receptor (beta chain) appears in the sequencing data of a study of blood T cell repertoires in COVID-19. About the research overall: Researchers got acute and convalescent COVID-19 samples from the United States, Italy and Spain. Sample material is recorded as cDNA or gDNA derived from T cells, B-cell-depleted T cells, or PBMCs.

Sequenced by immunoSEQ multiplex PCR; TCRdb stores in-frame clones only, minus some. Here the sample spans roughly 60,000 clones, around 84% being singletons. The CDR3 length is 14 residues. Germline V gives CDR1 MNHEY, CDR2 SMNVEV (reference sequence). The trim removed 6 bases at V and 7 bases at J, leaving 8 bases unmatched. This sequence originates from a man aged 65 to 85 with acute or convalescent COVID-19. The chain carries TRBV27 and TRBJ1-5; 8 bases line up with TRBD1. Sequenced: peripheral blood. In DNA, the CDR3 is TGTGCCAGCAGGAAGACAGGGGACGAACAGCCCCAGCATTTT. This encodes CASRKTGDEQPQHF.